The 20 T cell receptor beta chains in this list originate from one sample, sequenced in a study of T-cell reconstitution after alpha-beta-depleted transplantation in children. Unique molecular identifiers were incorporated during preparation of the TCRbeta library. One entry per CDR3 protein, called by TCRdb with MiXCR from the PCR reads. The top ten hold around 2.2% of the sample, which has over 450,000 distinct CDR3 sequences, roughly a tenth seen once. Here the sequenced sample was PBMCs, taken before TCRalphabeta/CD19-depleted stem cell transplant. Receptor source: a child aged 2-15 years with inherited bone marrow failure, due to receive a stem cell transplant.

In this sample, this clonotype turned up many times. The rearrangement joins TRBV12-3 or TRBV12-4 to TRBJ1-5; possibly TRBD1 for D (6 bases). This CDR3 region has 17 residues. Trimming took off 0 bases at V and 5 bases at J, with 17 bases between the two ends. This chain's CDR3 is CASSLAPQQGVDQPQHF. The CDR3 region has the DNA TGTGCCAGCAGTTTAGCCCCTCAACAGGGAGTGGATCAGCCCCAGCATTTT.

The rearrangement joins TRBV30 to TRBJ2-7, with D perhaps matching TRBD1 (5 bases). This CDR3 comprises 12 residues. V lost 4 bases, J lost 13 bases, and 20 bases lay in between. Germline lookup yields CDR1 GTSNPN and CDR2 SVGIG (reference sequence). The CDR3: CAWTAIRANRYF. The CDR3 DNA reads TGTGCCTGGACCGCGATCAGGGCGAACCGTTACTTC.

This clonotype came up many times. This chain joins TRBV27 and TRBJ2-2; TRBD2 aligns across 11 bases. The CDR3 is 18 residues long. Germline CDR1 and CDR2: MNHEY and SMNVEV (reference sequence). V shed 3 bases, J shed 4 bases, and the junction held 10 bases outside the gene matches. CDR3: CASSLTSGTSGGTGELFF. The CDR3 DNA reads TGTGCCAGCAGTTTGACTAGCGGGACCTCAGGGGGCACCGGGGAGCTGTTTTTT.

This clonotype appeared a few times. Germline and junction disagree at one end, which may indicate a read error. The gene calls are TRBV4-3 and TRBJ2-4, with D uncertain. This CDR3 has 18 residues. CDR1 LGHNA and CDR2 YSLEER come from the germline V gene. The CDR3 protein is CASGQDLPATLAKNIQYF. CDR3 nucleotide sequence: TGCGCCAGCGGCCAAGATTTACCGGCAACGCTAGCCAAAAACATTCAGTACTTC.

The chain couples TRBV5-5 to TRBJ2-5, with D maybe TRBD1 (6 bases). In germline, CDR1 is SGHKS, CDR2 YYEKEE (reference sequence). The CDR3 extends over 15 amino acids. The V end was cut by 4 bases, the J end by 1 base, with 14 bases between. The chain's CDR3 is CASSGGHHGQETQYF. CDR3 DNA sequence: TGTGCCAGCAGCGGGGGACACCACGGCCAAGAGACCCAGTACTTC.

This clonotype was seen only a few times. The chain employs TRBV12-3 or TRBV12-4 and TRBJ2-1, with a tentative D call TRBD2 (6 bases). CDR3 length equals 14 residues. V lost 6 bases and J 7 bases, leaving 16 bases between the germline ends. CDR3 in amino acids: CASRPEGSENEQFF. DNA of the CDR3: TGTGCCAGCAGACCGGAGGGCTCCGAGAATGAGCAGTTCTTC.

This clonotype was found many times. The rearrangement links TRBV9 to TRBJ2-3; D uncertain. CDR1 and CDR2 from the germline V gene are SGDLS and YYNGEE. The V end lost 3 bases, the J end lost 0 bases, and 11 bases lay between the germline ends. The CDR3 extends over 15 amino acids. Here the CDR3 DNA reads TGTGCCAGCAGCGGTACCGCATTTAGCACAGATACGCAGTATTTT. Encoded protein: CASSGTAFSTDTQYF.

The chain combines TRBV5-6 with TRBJ1-1; no clear D. Trimming cost V 3 bases and J 7 bases, with 10 bases left between them. Germline loops: CDR1 SGHDT, CDR2 YYEEEE. This CDR3 is built from 12 residues. CDR3 nucleotide sequence: TGTGCCAGCAGCTCTCGGAGGCTTGAAGCTTTCTTT. Its translation is CASSSRRLEAFF.

The V call is TRBV19, the J call TRBJ2-1, with D tentatively TRBD2 (5 bases). The germline V and J ends were trimmed by 2 bases and 4 bases, with 9 bases remaining between them. Germline CDR1 and CDR2: LNHDA and SQIVND (reference sequence). The CDR3 is 14 residues long. CDR3 amino acids: CASSIPDFYNEQFF. The CDR3 DNA reads as TGTGCCAGTAGTATACCGGACTTTTACAATGAGCAGTTCTTC.

Many counts were recorded for this clonotype. The chain is built from TRBV7-9 and TRBJ2-3; 10 bases are shared with TRBD2. Trimming cost V 5 bases and J 4 bases; bases outside gene matches: 9. Germline CDR1 is SEHNR and CDR2 is FQNEAQ (reference sequence). CDR3 size: 16 residues. CDR3 amino acids: CASSRQAGGPSDTQYF. DNA of the CDR3: TGTGCCAGCAGCCGACAAGCGGGAGGGCCGTCAGATACGCAGTATTTT.

J is TRBJ2-5 and V is TRBV20-1; tentative D call: TRBD2 (6 bases). V lost 7 bases and J 1 base, leaving 16 bases between the germline ends. The germline gives CDR1 DFQATT, CDR2 SNEGSKA (reference sequence). This CDR3 is 14 amino acids long. CDR3 sequence reads: CSGITEGLQETQYF. In DNA form, the CDR3 reads TGCAGTGGAATTACAGAGGGACTCCAAGAGACCCAGTACTTC.

This chain links TRBV6-6 with TRBJ2-7; D call uncertain. The CDR3 runs to 10 residues. The V end lost 8 bases, the J end lost 9 bases, and 11 bases lay between the germline ends. The germline V gene encodes CDR1 MNHNY and CDR2 SVGAGI (reference sequence). The CDR3 region is CASGETVQYF. CDR3 nucleotides: TGTGCCAGCGGGGAAACGGTGCAGTACTTC.

This clonotype was observed a handful of times. The chain uses TRBV3-1 and TRBJ2-7; the D gene is possibly TRBD2 (5 bases). The germline V gene has CDR1 LGHDT and CDR2 YNNKEL (reference sequence). V lost 2 bases and J lost 6, with 14 bases in between. This CDR3 spans 14 amino acids. The CDR3 protein is CASSQKEGVGEQYF. The CDR3, as DNA: TGTGCCAGCAGCCAAAAAGAGGGAGTAGGCGAGCAGTACTTC.

In this sample, this clonotype turned up many times. The chain combines TRBV6-2 or TRBV6-3 with TRBJ2-5, with D perhaps matching TRBD1 (6 bases). Germline V gives CDR1 MNHEY, CDR2 SVGEGT. The germline V and J ends were trimmed by 6 bases and 4 bases, with 12 bases remaining between them. There are 13 residues in the CDR3. The CDR3 reads CASSSGVSETQYF. The CDR3 DNA sequence: TGTGCCAGCAGCTCAGGGGTGTCAGAGACCCAGTACTTC.

The V call is TRBV6-1, the J call TRBJ2-1; D is uncertain. The CDR3 is 11 amino acids. V lost 2 bases and J 8 bases, leaving 4 bases between the germline ends. Germline V gives CDR1 MNHNS, CDR2 SASEGT. Here the CDR3 reads CASSELDEQFF. The CDR3 DNA sequence: TGTGCCAGCAGTGAATTGGATGAGCAGTTCTTC.

In its sample, this clonotype was seen many times. The chain uses TRBV3-1 and TRBJ1-1; no clear D. Per germline, CDR1 LGHDT and CDR2 YNNKEL (reference sequence). This CDR3 has 14 residues. The ends were cut back, 1 base at V and 4 bases at J, with 10 bases in the middle. The CDR3 DNA is TGTGCCAGCAGCCAAGCGGCGGCGGGCACTGAAGCTTTCTTT. As protein: CASSQAAAGTEAFF.

This clonotype was counted many times. The rearrangement uses TRBV5-4 and TRBJ2-1; the D gene could be TRBD1 or TRBD2 (5 bases each). CDR3 length: 14 residues. The ends were cut back, 5 bases at V and 12 bases at J, with 21 bases in the middle. Germline assignment: CDR1 SGHNT and CDR2 YYREEE (reference sequence). The CDR3 DNA reads as TGTGCCAGCAGGAACCGAGGGGCCCTAGCAGGGCAGTTCTTC. This gives the protein CASRNRGALAGQFF. Drawing the rest from reference TRBV5-4 and TRBJ2-1, the complete variable domain is ETGVTQSPTHLIKTRGQQVTLRCSSQSGHNTVSWYQQALGQGPQFIFQYYREEENGRGNFPPRFSGLQFPNYSSELNVNALELDDSALYLCASRNRGALAGQFFGPGTRLTVL.

This clonotype was counted at least ten times. The chain combines TRBV7-6 with TRBJ2-1; D is undetermined. The V end lost 1 base, the J end lost 2 bases, and 6 bases lay between the germline ends. The CDR3 sequence is 14 residues long. Germline CDR1 and CDR2: SGHVS and FNYEAQ. CDR3: CASSLVGTYNEQFF. The CDR3 DNA reads as TGTGCCAGCAGCTTAGTGGGAACCTACAATGAGCAGTTCTTC.

The chain recombines TRBV4-2 with TRBJ2-1; D tentatively fits TRBD1 or TRBD2 (5 bases each). V was shortened by 10 bases and J by 6 bases, with 16 bases between the two germline ends. The CDR3 runs to 13 residues. In germline, CDR1 is LGHNA, CDR2 YNFKEQ. CDR3 in amino acids: CAIRRDLLNEQFF. In nucleotides, the CDR3 is TGTGCCATTCGCCGGGACCTCCTCAATGAGCAGTTCTTC.

This clonotype was recorded many times. The chain recombines TRBV11-2 with TRBJ2-2; no definite D call. Germline V lookup: CDR1 SGHAT, CDR2 FQNNGV. V lost 2 bases and J lost 4, with 5 bases in between. This CDR3 contains 13 residues. The CDR3 nucleotides are TGTGCCAGCAGCTTACCCCGCACCGGGGAGCTGTTTTTT. Translated: CASSLPRTGELFF.